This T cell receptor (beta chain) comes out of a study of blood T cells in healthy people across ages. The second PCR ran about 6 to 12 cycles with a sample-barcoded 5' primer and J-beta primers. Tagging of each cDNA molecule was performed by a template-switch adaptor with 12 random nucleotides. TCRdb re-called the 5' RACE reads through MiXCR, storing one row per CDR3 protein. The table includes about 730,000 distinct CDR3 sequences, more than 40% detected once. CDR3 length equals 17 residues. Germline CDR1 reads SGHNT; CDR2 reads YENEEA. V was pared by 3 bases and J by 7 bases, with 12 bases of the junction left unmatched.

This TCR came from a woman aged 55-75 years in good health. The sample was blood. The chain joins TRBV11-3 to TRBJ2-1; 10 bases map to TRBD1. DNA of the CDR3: TGTGCCAGCAGCTTGGCCTCCGGGACAGGGGAGTTGAATGAGCAGTTCTTC. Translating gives CASSLASGTGELNEQFF.